This paragraph reports one TCR beta chain. Its matching antigen is unknown. Assay used: immunoSEQ multiplex PCR; TCRdb lists only in-frame clones, some missing. The table has more than 65,000 clones, roughly 87% seen once. This specimen belongs to a study of graft-versus-host responses after intestinal transplantation. Study at large: The study gave all recipients anti-thymocyte globulin induction, then tacrolimus and steroids for two to three years.

The study, taken as a whole, reports: After transplant, early declines in HvG clones were associated with peak levels of circulating GvH clones.

The sequence derives from a human donor who received an intestinal transplant. The input for sequencing was unstimulated CD8+ T cells sorted from spleen or lymph node cells, taken before intestinal transplant.

DNA of the CDR3: TGTGCCAGCCGAGGGAATACGCAGTATTTT. Amino acid sequence: CASRGNTQYF. The chain couples TRBV2 to TRBJ2-3; a weak D match, TRBD2 (5 bases). Per germline, CDR1 SNHLY and CDR2 FYNNEI. Trimming shortened V by 8 bases and J by 7 bases, and 7 bases separated the two germline ends. The CDR3 length is 10 residues.